This TCR beta chain was observed in a study of T cell clonotyping in hematopoietic cell transplantation. For the study at large: Pretransplant recipient samples were taken after cytoreduction.

The time point denotes: recipient sample about 28 days before transplant, after cytoreduction. General study findings and limits: Pathologically expanded recipient clonotypes increased progressively from day 30 to day 180 as diversity fell.

As to this clone: Its target is unknown.

CDR1 MDHEN and CDR2 SYDVKM come from the germline V gene. CDR3 length: 13 residues. The V segment lost 5 bases and the J segment 7 bases; nucleotides outside the gene matches: 5. Assay used: immunoSEQ multiplex PCR; TCRdb lists only in-frame clones, some missing. The top ten hold approximately 1.8% of the sample, which has 75,000 to 95,000 clones, about 96% seen once. The clonotype originates from a woman aged 50 to 60 with acute myeloid leukemia. Some clones in this sample may be carry-over from other donors' samples. This chain connects TRBV28 to TRBJ1-2, with TRBD1 matching over 9 bases. This specimen consisted of peripheral blood mononuclear cells, obtained before stem cell transplant. As DNA, the CDR3 is TGTGCCAGCAGTCTCGGACAGGGGCTTGGCTACACCTTC. This translates into CASSLGQGLGYTF.